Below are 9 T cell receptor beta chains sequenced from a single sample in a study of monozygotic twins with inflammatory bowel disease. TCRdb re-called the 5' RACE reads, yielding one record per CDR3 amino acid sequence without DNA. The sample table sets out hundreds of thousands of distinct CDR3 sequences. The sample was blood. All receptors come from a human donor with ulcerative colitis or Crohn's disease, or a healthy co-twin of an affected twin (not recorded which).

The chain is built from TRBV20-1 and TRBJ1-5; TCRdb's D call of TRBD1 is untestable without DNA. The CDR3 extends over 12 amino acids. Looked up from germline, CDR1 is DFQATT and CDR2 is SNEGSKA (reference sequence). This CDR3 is CSAKTGAHPQHF.

CDR3 protein: CASSAQGASHTDTQYF. The rearrangement uses TRBV5-1 and TRBJ2-3; TCRdb names TRBD1, which stays unverified in the absence of DNA. The CDR3 consists of 16 residues. Germline lookup yields CDR1 SGHRS and CDR2 YFSETQ.

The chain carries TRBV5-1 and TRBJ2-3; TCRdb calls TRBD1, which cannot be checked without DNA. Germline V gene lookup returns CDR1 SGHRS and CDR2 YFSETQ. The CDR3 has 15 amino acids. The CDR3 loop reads CASSLAGGETDTQYF.

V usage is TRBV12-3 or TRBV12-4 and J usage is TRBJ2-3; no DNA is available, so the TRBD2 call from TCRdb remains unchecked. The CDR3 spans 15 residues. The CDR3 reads CASTRLAGYTDTQYF.

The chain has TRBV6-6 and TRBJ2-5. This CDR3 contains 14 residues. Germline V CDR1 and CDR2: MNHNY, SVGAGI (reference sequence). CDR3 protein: CASTYGRNQETQYF.

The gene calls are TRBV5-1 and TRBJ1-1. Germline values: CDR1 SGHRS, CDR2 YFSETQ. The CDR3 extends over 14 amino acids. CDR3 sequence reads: CASSLERGNTEAFF.

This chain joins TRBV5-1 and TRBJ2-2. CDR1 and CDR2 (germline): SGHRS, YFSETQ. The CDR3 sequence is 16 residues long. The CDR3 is CASSSPGQLNTGELFF.

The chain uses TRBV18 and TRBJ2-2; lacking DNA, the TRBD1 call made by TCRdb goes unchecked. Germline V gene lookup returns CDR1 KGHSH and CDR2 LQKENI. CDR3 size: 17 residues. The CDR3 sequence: CASSLSSRTPNTGELFF.

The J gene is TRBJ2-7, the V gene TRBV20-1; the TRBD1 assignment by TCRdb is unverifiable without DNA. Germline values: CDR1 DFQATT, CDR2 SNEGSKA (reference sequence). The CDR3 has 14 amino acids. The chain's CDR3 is CSAIRQGAPYEQYF.